This TCR beta chain is drawn from a study of blood T cell repertoires in COVID-19. Study at large: The United States, Italy and Spain were the sources of the acute and convalescent COVID-19 samples. PBMCs, B-cell-depleted T cells, or T cells provided the cDNA or gDNA that made up the material.

In the authors' methods: Estimated nucleated cell counts came from reference gene primer amplification. Clones were sequenced by immunoSEQ multiplex PCR, and TCRdb holds only the in-frame ones, with some missing. V and J calls plus clone size are reproduced from that table; the DNA served to infer D and trimming. The profile covers approximately 220,000 clones, with roughly 84% appearing a single time and around 2% taken by the ten largest. The sequenced sample consisted of peripheral blood. This clonotype was sampled from a woman aged 60 to 75 with acute or convalescent COVID-19.

The CDR3 bases are TGTGCCAGCAGCTTCCCGACAGCGAACACTGAAGCTTTCTTT. This sequence encodes CASSFPTANTEAFF. The rearrangement links TRBV5-6 to TRBJ1-1; D possibly corresponds to TRBD1 (5 bases). Trimming took off 2 bases at V and 1 base at J, with 9 bases between the two ends. Germline-derived CDR1 and CDR2 are SGHDT and YYEEEE. The CDR3 totals 14 residues.